This TCR beta chain is from a study of T cell responses to AZD1222 COVID-19 vaccine. Study-level findings and limits: Compared with day 0, the breadth and depth of the Spike-specific TCR repertoire rose significantly after two doses of AZD1222.

With respect to this clone: As yet, its antigen is unknown.

The assay was immunoSEQ multiplex PCR, and TCRdb's table has in-frame clones only and misses some. The sample includes about 120,000 clones, roughly 86% seen only once; the top ten take nearly 4.5%. The germline CDR1 and CDR2 sequences are MNHEY and SVGAGI. Deletions cut 0 bases from V and 2 bases from J, with 7 bases between. The CDR3 is 14 residues long. The V gene is TRBV6-5, the J gene TRBJ1-2, with TRBD1 as a possible D gene (6 bases). The material was peripheral blood, obtained on day 0 of AZD1222 vaccination. The origin of this receptor is an adult in good health. CDR3 amino acids: CASSYSTGNYGYTF. The CDR3 DNA sequence: TGTGCCAGCAGTTACTCGACAGGAAACTATGGCTACACCTTC.